This TCR beta chain was sequenced during a study of CD8 T cells in Susac syndrome. About the research overall: At the time of blood draw, patients with Susac syndrome were therapy-naive, receiving corticosteroids, or receiving intravenous immunoglobulin alone. Study-level results: The study's TCR sequencing and HLA analysis drew on a certain number of individuals. That number was acknowledged as relatively small.

The RNA, roughly 0.45 to 1 ug, was put through reverse transcription using random hexamers. MiXCR, applied by TCRdb to the immunoSEQ multiplex PCR reads, yields one record per CDR3 protein. The sample records about 180,000 distinct CDR3 sequences, approximately 95% being singletons. This CDR3 has 17 residues. Trimming left V 5 bases short and J 6 bases short, with 23 bases between. Germline lookup yields CDR1 SGHTA and CDR2 FQGNSA. With regard to this clonotype: What it binds is unknown.

This chain connects TRBV7-2 to TRBJ2-4; TRBD2 is a possible D gene (5 bases). This receptor was obtained from a human donor with Susac syndrome. The sample was CD4+ T cells from PBMCs. The CDR3 DNA sequence: TGTGCCAGCAGCCCCAACCGTCTTGGGAGCCTGGGAAACATTCAGTACTTC. Translation gives CASSPNRLGSLGNIQYF. Drawing the rest from reference TRBV7-2 and TRBJ2-4, the complete variable domain is GAGVSQSPSNKVTEKGKDVELRCDPISGHTALYWYRQSLGQGLEFLIYFQGNSAPDKSGLPSDRFSAERTGGSVSTLTIQRTQQEDSAVYLCASSPNRLGSLGNIQYFGAGTRLSVL.